This TCR beta chain stems from a study of cytomegalovirus exposure and HLA in healthy donors (dated 2017 in TCRdb). In terms of the full investigation: According to an earlier analysis of several hundred of the donors, 150 million to 200 million T cells yielded roughly 110 million unique TCR beta sequences and about 300 Gb of sequence data. Roughly 300 gigabases of sequencing data and 70 million to 100 million unique TCR sequences made up an early release that covered around 640 HLA-typed donors. Among the roughly 430 genotyped donors, approximately 77% belonged to the genetic ancestry cluster associated with self-reported Caucasian donors. The study aimed to test whether signatures of past pathogen exposure could be identified by cataloging public T cell receptors. The T cell repertoires of 666 subjects were profiled by immunosequencing and related to cytomegalovirus serostatus. In addition to the first cohort of approximately 650 subjects, a separate validation cohort of 120 different subjects was used. To predict cytomegalovirus infection status, the study combined high-throughput TCR immunosequencing, statistical association of individual TCRs with disease status, and machine learning. A later analysis re-examined previously published TCR beta repertoires from just over 650 donors and added high-resolution HLA genotyping to investigate patterns of TCR occurrence. The later analysis used no new phenotypic data to find candidate immune exposures, relying instead on TCR beta sequences and their occurrence across donors. To decide whether each TCR beta V gene segment behaved as functional or pseudogenic, an earlier analysis of some 600 of the donors relied on high-throughput TCR beta sequencing. Donor age, sex, ethnicity and CMV serostatus were compiled alongside the repertoire data. A later genetic analysis took genome-wide SNP genotypes for about 55% of the 666 donors and used that subset as a discovery cohort. All discovery cohort repertoires had been generated using a single sequencing platform. Class I and class II HLA loci were covered by the typing at four-digit resolution. The number of typed donors differed by locus: about 629-640 for A, B, C, DRB1 and DQB1; 522 for DQA1; about 600 for DPA1; and around 470 for DPB1. Roughly 5 DR-DQ haplotypes were handled as single units for association and clustering because linkage in the cohort was strong. Across about 380 genotyped donors of the cohort, an average of about 240,000 unique TCR beta nucleotide sequences per donor were sequenced, and roughly a sixth of those sequences were non-productive.

The cohort consisted of 600 or so healthy bone marrow donors. All cohort members were sampled while nominally healthy, although unrecorded immune exposures were likely present. The donor was CMV seropositive and belonged to the group of 270 or so seropositive cohort members. Each donor provided a peripheral blood sample, and peripheral blood mononuclear cells were used for TCR beta sequencing. Genomic DNA was extracted from the blood cell samples with the Qiagen DNeasy Blood Extraction Kit. This clone was found a few times. This clone's antigen is unknown. No much larger clonotype is one base removed from it; base qualities were not supplied. Study-level results and caveats: In a later analysis, several top co-occurrence clusters were reported to appear linked to parvovirus B19, influenza, CMV and Epstein-Barr virus. The sequencing pipeline was judged likely to have produced a cluster of highly shared sequence variants as a technical artifact. In a later analysis, HLA-associated TCR beta chains were found to be more clonally expanded and to have lower generation probabilities than equally common non-associated chains. A later genetic analysis reported fewer N-insertions in productive TCRs among donors in an Asian-associated ancestry cluster than the 666-donor mean. Linkage disequilibrium might explain the correlated functional status among segregating V segments, but an unknown experimental factor could not be ruled out. An association between a missense DCLRE1C variant and V-gene and J-gene trimming of TCR beta chains was found in a later genetic analysis and replicated in an independent cohort. A further reported finding was that TCR beta sequences accurately predicted the HLA-A and HLA-B alleles for most subjects in the first cohort. In a later analysis, most CMV-associated TCR beta chains were found to appear HLA-restricted, with HLA associations seemingly driven largely by CMV exposure. Because HLA typing was missing for some donors at each locus, association tests included only the typed subset. CMV serostatus was the only immune exposure information available for the cohort. Strong co-occurrence of HLA alleles, especially DR and DQ, made assigning TCR associations to individual alleles difficult. Roughly uniform sequencing depth across donors was assumed in presence/absence analyses, although this assumption may not hold. Broadly in line with IMGT annotations, most TCR beta V segments showed up in productive rearrangements about 87% or about 30% of the time in an earlier analysis of a few hundred of the donors. A total of 150 to 200 TCR beta chains were listed by the study as associated with cytomegalovirus. According to a later analysis, TCR association rates differed among HLA loci, with DRB1 alleles showing the most associated TCRs and HLA-C alleles showing the fewest. Because the 87-base-pair reads could not distinguish some IMGT-functional V segments, including TRBV6-2 and TRBV6-3, those segments were excluded. The classifier was reported to diagnose cytomegalovirus status with high specificity and sensitivity in both the original cohort and the validation cohort. The cohort was sequenced for TCR beta chains only, and without alpha or paired-chain data the features that could be detected were limited. Roughly 15 rarely observed V segments, including chromosome 9 orphons, were excluded from the earlier analysis of some 590 of the donors because counts were too low. Most TCR sequences were observed very rarely across donors, whereas some public TCRs were present in many individuals. The authors suggested that the approach could potentially be extended to other disease states and immunological phenotypes. At a false discovery rate of 0.05, a later analysis linked about 17,000 TCR beta sequences to specific HLA alleles. In vitro tests confirmed that a few of the cytomegalovirus-associated TCR beta chains recognize cytomegalovirus antigens.

Library creation used the immunoSEQ multiplex PCR assay. For the multiplex PCR, a mixture combining 60 forward primers for TCR Vbeta segments and 13 reverse primers for TCR Jbeta segments was used. The CDR3 region of rearranged TCR beta genes was amplified from genomic DNA with a multiplex PCR assay. Amplified TCR beta libraries were sequenced as 87-base-pair reads on the Illumina HiSeq System. Per the original workflow: A later analysis counted about 80 million unique TCR beta chains across the 550 to 700 repertoires, and some 11 million of these chains were shared by at least two donors. Raw reads were error-corrected and collapsed into unique sequences by a nearest-neighbor algorithm in which closely related sequences were merged to remove PCR and sequencing errors. To assign V, D and J gene segments, CDR3 sequences were aligned to IMGT reference sequences. Each retained sequence needed at least a six-nucleotide match to both a V gene segment and a J gene segment. Rearrangements were called productive when the CDR3 lacked stop codons and stayed in frame with V and J; all others were non-productive. Following IMGT convention, CDR3 was defined as the stretch from the second conserved V-encoded cysteine to the conserved J-encoded phenylalanine. Sequences without an unambiguous match to a single V gene segment were excluded from the earlier analysis of several hundred of the donors. An earlier analysis of a few hundred of the donors called V segments functional above 56.7% productive rearrangements and segregating when the between-donor standard deviation exceeded 5%. To diagnose cytomegalovirus status from the catalog of TCR beta chain sequences, a statistical classification framework was built. A later analysis assigned V and J genes by comparing TCR nucleotide sequences with IMGT/GENE-DB human TR gene sequences. The TCRdist pipeline was used in a later analysis to assign CDR3 sequences and most-parsimonious VDJ recombination scenarios. In a later analysis, every TCR beta chain was defined by the combination of its CDR3 amino acid sequence and its V-gene family, and reads without a unique V-gene family were dropped. As a way to deal with suspected cross-contamination and a sequencing artifact, a later analysis dropped 592 nucleotide sequences that were highly shared and had low generation probability. In a later analysis, a clonal expansion index was calculated for each public chain from normalized within-repertoire ranks of inferred template counts. Generation probabilities in a later analysis came from a VDJ recombination model fitted to out-of-frame rearrangements, and those results were checked against IGoR. A later analysis scored TCR-TCR, TCR-HLA and TCR-CMV co-occurrence with hypergeometric tests, applying a repertoire-size bias correction to TCR pairs. In a later analysis, false discovery rates were estimated by permuting HLA or CMV assignments 20 times. In a later analysis, co-occurring TCRs were grouped with DBSCAN, and TCRdist sequence similarity was added when clustering was performed within HLA-allele-positive subsets. Repertoires with fewer than 30,000 or more than 120,000 public chains, plus five repertoires with anomalous nucleotide sharing, were excluded from co-occurrence clustering. TCRdb mirrors the immuneACCESS table, restricted to in-frame sequences. Some clones are absent from its copies; in checked studies, under half trace to an unresolved V gene, and the reason for the others is unknown. V and J calls and clone size are those listed in that table; D and trimming were worked out from the DNA. For this sample the table gives 150,000 to 200,000 clones, of which roughly 80% were detected only once. The ten largest clones add up to about 11% of the sample.

Deletion took 6 bases off V and 3 bases off J, with a span of 12 bases between the germline ends. The cysteine opens and the phenylalanine closes a CDR3 of 13 amino acids. Kept here is only the CDR3 DNA, which spans 39 bases and is read in frame from base 1. CDR1 MDHEN and CDR2 SYDVKM were looked up in the germline V gene. The rearranged chain carries TRBV28 and TRBJ2-7; TRBD2 is perhaps the D gene, given 5 matching bases. This clonotype originated in a man aged 18-30 years in good health and CMV-seropositive. Sequencing used PBMCs. The DNA sequence is as follows: TGTGCCAGCAGGGATAGCGCTGACTACGAGCAGTACTTC. Its translation is CASRDSADYEQYF.